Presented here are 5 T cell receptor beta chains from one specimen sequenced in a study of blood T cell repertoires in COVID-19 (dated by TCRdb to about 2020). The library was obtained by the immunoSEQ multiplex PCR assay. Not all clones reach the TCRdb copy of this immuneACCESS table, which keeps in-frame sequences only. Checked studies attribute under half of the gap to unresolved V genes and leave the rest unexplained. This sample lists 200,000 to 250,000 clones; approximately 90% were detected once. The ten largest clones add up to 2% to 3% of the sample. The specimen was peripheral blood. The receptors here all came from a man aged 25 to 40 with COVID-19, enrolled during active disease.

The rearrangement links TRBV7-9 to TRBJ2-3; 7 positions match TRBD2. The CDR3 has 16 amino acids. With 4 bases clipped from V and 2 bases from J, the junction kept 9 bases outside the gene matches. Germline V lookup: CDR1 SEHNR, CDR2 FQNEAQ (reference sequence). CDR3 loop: CASSSLAEAYTDTQYF. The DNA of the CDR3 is TGTGCCAGCAGCTCCCTAGCGGAGGCCTACACAGATACGCAGTATTTT.

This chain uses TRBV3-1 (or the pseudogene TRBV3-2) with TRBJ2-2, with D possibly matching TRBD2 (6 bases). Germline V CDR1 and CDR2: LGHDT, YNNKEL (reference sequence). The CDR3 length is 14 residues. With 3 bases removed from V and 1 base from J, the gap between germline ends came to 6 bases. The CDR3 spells CASSQRENTGELFF. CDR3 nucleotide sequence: TGTGCCAGCAGCCAGCGGGAGAACACCGGGGAGCTGTTTTTT.

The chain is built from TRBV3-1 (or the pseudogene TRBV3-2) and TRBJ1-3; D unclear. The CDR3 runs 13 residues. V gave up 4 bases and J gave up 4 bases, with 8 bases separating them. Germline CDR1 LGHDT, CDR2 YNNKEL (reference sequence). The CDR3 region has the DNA TGTGCCAGCAGCCCTAGGATCGGAAACACCATATATTTT. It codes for CASSPRIGNTIYF.

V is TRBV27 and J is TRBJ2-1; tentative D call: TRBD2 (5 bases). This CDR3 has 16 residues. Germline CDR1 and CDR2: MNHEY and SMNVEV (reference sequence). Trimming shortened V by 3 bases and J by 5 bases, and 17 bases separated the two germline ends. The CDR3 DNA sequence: TGTGCCAGCAGTTTGTCCCCCGGCGCCGGGGACAATGAGCAGTTCTTC. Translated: CASSLSPGAGDNEQFF.

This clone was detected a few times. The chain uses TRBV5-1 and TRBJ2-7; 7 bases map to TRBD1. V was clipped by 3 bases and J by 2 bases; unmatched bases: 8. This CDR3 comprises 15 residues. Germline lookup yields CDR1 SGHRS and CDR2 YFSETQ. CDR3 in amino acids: CASSWTPGQTYEQYF. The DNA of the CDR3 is TGCGCCAGCAGCTGGACTCCGGGACAGACCTACGAGCAGTACTTC.